The 23 T cell receptor beta chains listed next were all sequenced from one sample in a study of OX40 agonist ivuxolimab in advanced cancers. Library creation used the immunoSEQ multiplex PCR assay. This is the immuneACCESS table as TCRdb keeps it, with only in-frame sequences that have V and J called. A part of the clones is gone; compared with another copy, unresolved V genes explain less than half, and the rest is unexplained. For this sample there are under 95,000 clones; roughly 86% appear just once. The ten largest clones take up under 0.8% of the sample. The material sequenced was CD4+ or CD8+ T cells sorted from blood, taken in a trial of the OX40 agonist ivuxolimab. Receptors were obtained from an adult with an advanced solid tumor such as melanoma, head and neck, liver or kidney cancer.

V is TRBV4-2 and J is TRBJ2-7; 8 bases align to TRBD1. V trimming: 5 bases; J trimming: 6 bases; junction bases outside the gene matches: 6. This CDR3 contains 13 residues. Germline V gene sequence: CDR1 LGHNA, CDR2 YNFKEQ. DNA for the CDR3: TGTGCCAGCAGCTTGACAGGGGCAGGCGAGCAGTACTTC. Protein product: CASSLTGAGEQYF.

This chain links TRBV5-1 with TRBJ2-3, with 9 bases that match TRBD2. Germline CDR1 is SGHRS and CDR2 is YFSETQ. The CDR3 length is 14 residues. Unmatched junction bases numbered 6, after V lost 5 bases and J lost 5 bases. The CDR3 DNA reads as TGCGCCAGCAGGATGGGACTAGCTGAAGATACGCAGTATTTT. Amino acids: CASRMGLAEDTQYF.

V gene TRBV28 combines with J gene TRBJ2-4, with a possible D match to TRBD1 (6 bases). The V gene lost 11 bases and the J gene lost 2 bases, with 13 bases spanning the gap. The CDR3 is made up of 13 amino acids. Germline CDR1 is MDHEN and CDR2 is SYDVKM. The CDR3 nucleotides read TGTGCCTGTGAAGGGGGAACCAAAAACATTCAGTACTTC. Amino acid sequence: CACEGGTKNIQYF.

The chain recombines TRBV4-2 with TRBJ2-1, with D maybe TRBD1 (6 bases). The ends were cut back, 6 bases at V and 0 bases at J, with 12 bases in the middle. This CDR3 has 15 amino acids. Germline lookup yields CDR1 LGHNA and CDR2 YNFKEQ. The CDR3 DNA follows: TGTGCCAGCAGTCATGAGGGGGACTCCTACAATGAGCAGTTCTTC. It specifies CASSHEGDSYNEQFF.

The rearrangement links TRBV5-1 to TRBJ2-1; D is perhaps TRBD2 (5 bases). The CDR3 has 14 residues. Trimming took off 7 bases at V and 3 bases at J, with 14 bases between the two ends. Germline V gene sequence: CDR1 SGHRS, CDR2 YFSETQ. CDR3 loop: CASAAKLGYNEQFF. In DNA form, the CDR3 reads TGCGCCAGCGCCGCCAAACTAGGCTACAATGAGCAGTTCTTC.

This sequence joins TRBV5-4 and TRBJ2-2; D not certain. The V gene's germline CDR1 is SGHNT and CDR2 YYREEE (reference sequence). The CDR3 consists of 15 residues. Between the trimmed V and J ends, which lost 3 bases and 0 bases, there was a span of 9 bases. CDR3 loop: CASSSTSANTGELFF. In DNA form, the CDR3 reads TGTGCCAGCAGCTCTACATCTGCGAACACCGGGGAGCTGTTTTTT.

CDR3 in amino acids: CASSRGRWGTEAFF. In nucleotides, the CDR3 is TGTGCCAGCAGCCGTGGACGTTGGGGGACTGAAGCTTTCTTT. The chain links TRBV14 to TRBJ1-1, with D perhaps TRBD1 (5 bases). CDR3 length: 14 residues. Trimming removed 4 bases from V and 5 bases from J, with 14 bases in between. Germline CDR1 is SGHDN and CDR2 is FVKESK.

The V gene is TRBV5-1, the J gene TRBJ1-3, with 8 positions matching TRBD1. With 5 bases clipped from V and 3 bases from J, the junction kept 7 bases outside the gene matches. The CDR3 runs to 15 residues. From germline, CDR1 is SGHRS and CDR2 YFSETQ. CDR3 sequence: CASSQTGAGGNTIYF. The CDR3 DNA is TGCGCCAGCAGTCAGACAGGGGCTGGTGGAAACACCATATATTTT.

The CDR3 DNA sequence: TGTGCCAGCAGCTTAAGTGGAGGTTACGAGCAGTACTTC. Protein: CASSLSGGYEQYF. V and J are TRBV11-2 and TRBJ2-7; the D gene is possibly TRBD2 (5 bases). V was cut by 2 bases and J by 4 bases, with 9 bases left in between. Germline values: CDR1 SGHAT, CDR2 FQNNGV. The CDR3 spans 13 residues.

The chain employs TRBV5-6 and TRBJ2-5; TRBD1 matches at 9 bases. CDR3 length equals 16 residues. CDR1 and CDR2 from the germline V gene are SGHDT and YYEEEE. The trim removed 4 bases at V and 5 bases at J, leaving 12 bases unmatched. The CDR3 nucleotides are TGTGCCAGCAGCACGGGACAGGGCTCATATGGGGAGACCCAGTACTTC. Its protein is CASSTGQGSYGETQYF.

The V gene is TRBV28, the J gene TRBJ1-1, with D possibly TRBD1 on 5 matching bases. The germline gives CDR1 MDHEN, CDR2 SYDVKM. Trimming pared 5 bases from V and 2 bases from J, leaving 9 bases between. The CDR3 contains 13 residues. The CDR3 DNA is TGTGCCAGCAGTCGGGGGGGTAACACTGAAGCTTTCTTT. Encoded protein: CASSRGGNTEAFF. Full variable domain (outside the CDR3, taken from reference TRBV28 and TRBJ1-1): DVKVTQSSRYLVKRTGEKVFLECVQDMDHENMFWYRQDPGLGLRLIYFSYDVKMKEKGDIPEGYSVSREKKERFSLILESASTNQTSMYLCASSRGGNTEAFFGQGTRLTVV.

The CDR3 here is CASSFGTSTDTQYF. The CDR3 DNA reads TGCGCCAGCAGCTTCGGGACTAGCACAGATACGCAGTATTTT. The J gene is TRBJ2-3, the V gene TRBV5-1, with TRBD2 as a possible D gene (6 bases). With 2 bases removed from V and 0 bases from J, the gap between germline ends came to 7 bases. The V gene's germline CDR1 is SGHRS and CDR2 YFSETQ. The CDR3 has 14 amino acids.

The rearrangement joins TRBV28 to TRBJ2-7; the D gene is possibly TRBD1 (5 bases). The CDR3 contains 14 residues. Trimming took 2 bases from V and 2 from J, leaving 10 bases between them. Germline V lookup: CDR1 MDHEN, CDR2 SYDVKM. The DNA for the CDR3 is TGTGCCAGCAGTTTAGCCAGGGTCCCCTACGAGCAGTACTTC. It translates to CASSLARVPYEQYF. The variable domain in full, completed from reference TRBV28 and TRBJ2-7, reads DVKVTQSSRYLVKRTGEKVFLECVQDMDHENMFWYRQDPGLGLRLIYFSYDVKMKEKGDIPEGYSVSREKKERFSLILESASTNQTSMYLCASSLARVPYEQYFGPGTRLTVT.

The V and J genes are TRBV6-5 and TRBJ1-2; D gene ambiguous. Per germline, CDR1 MNHEY and CDR2 SVGAGI. V was cut by 7 bases and J by 8 bases, with 20 bases left in between. The CDR3 runs 14 residues. The CDR3 nucleotides read TGTGCCAGCACCAAGGACGCGGTATCACGGGGCTACACCTTC. This codes for CASTKDAVSRGYTF.

The chain carries TRBV2 and TRBJ2-5; the match to TRBD2 covers 15 bases. There are 16 residues in the CDR3. J lost 5 bases, V lost 5 bases, and 6 bases had no gene match. Per the germline V gene, CDR1 is SNHLY and CDR2 is FYNNEI. The CDR3 sequence is CASSRTSGRAQETQYF. The CDR3 nucleotides are TGTGCCAGCAGTAGGACTAGCGGGAGGGCCCAGGAGACCCAGTACTTC.

The J gene is TRBJ1-3, the V gene TRBV7-9; the D gene is possibly TRBD1 (5 bases). Germline V gives CDR1 SEHNR, CDR2 FQNEAQ (reference sequence). The CDR3 has 15 residues. The germline V and J ends were trimmed by 1 base and 3 bases, with 10 bases remaining between them. CDR3 sequence (DNA): TGTGCCAGCAGCTTAGTAGGGGACGGTGGAAACACCATATATTTT. Protein: CASSLVGDGGNTIYF.

The gene calls are TRBV30 and TRBJ2-3; TRBD1 or TRBD2 may be the D gene (6 bases each). The CDR3 has 16 amino acids. V was clipped by 3 bases and J by 0 bases, with 16 bases between them. CDR1 is GTSNPN and CDR2 is SVGIG in the germline V gene (reference sequence). Here the CDR3 reads CAWSGEGGSSTDTQYF. CDR3 DNA: TGTGCCTGGAGCGGTGAGGGGGGTTCGAGCACAGATACGCAGTATTTT.

The V and J genes are TRBV19 and TRBJ1-2; the D is unclear. The CDR3 runs 12 residues. With 9 bases removed from V and 4 bases from J, the gap between germline ends came to 12 bases. CDR1 and CDR2 (germline): LNHDA, SQIVND (reference sequence). The CDR3 reads CASIGNFYGYTF. The CDR3 DNA is TGTGCCAGCATTGGGAATTTCTATGGCTACACCTTC.

The V call is TRBV15, the J call TRBJ2-3; a weak D match, TRBD1 (6 bases). Germline V CDR1 and CDR2: LNHNV, YYDKDF (reference sequence). The V gene lost 0 bases and the J gene lost 0 bases, with 13 bases spanning the gap. The length of the CDR3 is 17 residues. DNA for the CDR3: TGTGCCACCAGCAGAGATCAGGGGACGACTAGCACAGATACGCAGTATTTT. Residues: CATSRDQGTTSTDTQYF.

This chain joins TRBV7-2 and TRBJ2-1, with D perhaps TRBD2 (6 bases). Trimming shortened V by 5 bases and J by 9 bases, and 8 bases separated the two germline ends. This CDR3 contains 11 residues. Per the germline V gene, CDR1 is SGHTA and CDR2 is FQGNSA. The CDR3 reads CASSPEGEQFF. For the CDR3, the DNA is TGTGCCAGCAGCCCGGAGGGTGAGCAGTTCTTC. Using reference TRBV7-2 and TRBJ2-1 for the parts outside the CDR3, the full variable domain is GAGVSQSPSNKVTEKGKDVELRCDPISGHTALYWYRQSLGQGLEFLIYFQGNSAPDKSGLPSDRFSAERTGGSVSTLTIQRTQQEDSAVYLCASSPEGEQFFGPGTRLTVL.

V gene TRBV19 combines with J gene TRBJ1-5, with D possibly matching TRBD1 (6 bases). Germline V gene data show CDR1 as LNHDA and CDR2 as SQIVND (reference sequence). The ends were cut back, 7 bases at V and 9 bases at J, with 19 bases in the middle. This CDR3 is built from 14 residues. CDR3 amino acids: CASTPGASAGPQHF. The CDR3 coding sequence is TGTGCCAGTACCCCGGGGGCCTCAGCGGGGCCCCAGCATTTT. Full variable domain (outside the CDR3, taken from reference TRBV19 and TRBJ1-5): DGGITQSPKYLFRKEGQNVTLSCEQNLNHDAMYWYRQDPGQGLRLIYYSQIVNDFQKGDIAEGYSVSREKKESFPLTVTSAQKNPTAFYLCASTPGASAGPQHFGDGTRLSIL.

This rearrangement joins TRBV6-6 to TRBJ1-4, with 8 bases aligning to TRBD1. V lost 2 bases, J lost 7 bases, and 3 bases stayed unmatched. The CDR3 loop spans 14 amino acids. From germline, CDR1 is MNHNY and CDR2 SVGAGI (reference sequence). CDR3 coding DNA: TGTGCCAGCAGTTACCAGGGGGCGGGTGAAAAACTGTTTTTT. Its protein product is CASSYQGAGEKLFF.

This clone was detected only once. CDR3 protein: CASSQERPGPDRNIYEQYF. CDR3 in DNA: TGTGCCAGCAGCCAAGAACGGCCAGGCCCCGATCGGAATATCTACGAGCAGTACTTC. The rearrangement uses TRBV4-2 and TRBJ2-7, with no clear D. From germline, CDR1 is LGHNA and CDR2 YNFKEQ. The CDR3 runs to 19 residues. The ends were cut back, 0 bases at V and 3 bases at J, with 24 bases in the middle.